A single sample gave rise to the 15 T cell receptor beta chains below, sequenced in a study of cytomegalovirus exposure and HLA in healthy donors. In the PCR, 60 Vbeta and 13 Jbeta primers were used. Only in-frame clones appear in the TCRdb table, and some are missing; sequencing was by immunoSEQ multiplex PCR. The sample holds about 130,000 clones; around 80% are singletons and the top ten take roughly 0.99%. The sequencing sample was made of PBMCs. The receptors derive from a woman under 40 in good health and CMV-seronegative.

The CDR3 protein is CASSMGQGAGYEQYF. CDR3 DNA sequence: TGTGCCAGTAGTATGGGACAGGGGGCTGGCTACGAGCAGTACTTC. The chain uses TRBV19 and TRBJ2-5; 12 bases fit TRBD1. The better agreement between TRBJ2-7 and the DNA end casts doubt on the J call. Germline assignment: CDR1 LNHDA and CDR2 SQIVND (reference sequence). This CDR3 has 15 amino acids.

CDR3 protein: CASRSGRNTEAFF. The DNA of the CDR3 is TGTGCCAGCAGAAGCGGACGGAACACTGAAGCTTTCTTT. The V gene is TRBV6-5, the J gene TRBJ1-1; no clear D gene. V lost 6 bases to trimming and J lost 1 base, with 9 bases between them. Germline CDR1 MNHEY, CDR2 SVGAGI. The CDR3 loop spans 13 amino acids.

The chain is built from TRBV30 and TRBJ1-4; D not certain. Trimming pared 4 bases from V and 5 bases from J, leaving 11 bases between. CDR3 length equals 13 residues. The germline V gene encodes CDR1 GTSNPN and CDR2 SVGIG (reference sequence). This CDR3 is CAWNGELNEKLFF. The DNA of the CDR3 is TGTGCCTGGAATGGAGAGTTAAATGAAAAACTGTTTTTT.

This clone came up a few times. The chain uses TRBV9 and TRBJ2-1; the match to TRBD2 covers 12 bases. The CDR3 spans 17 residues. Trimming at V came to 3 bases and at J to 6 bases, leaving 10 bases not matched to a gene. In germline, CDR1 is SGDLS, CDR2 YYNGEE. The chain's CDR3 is CASSDSLAGGQVNEQFF. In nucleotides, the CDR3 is TGTGCCAGCAGCGACTCACTAGCGGGAGGTCAGGTCAATGAGCAGTTCTTC.

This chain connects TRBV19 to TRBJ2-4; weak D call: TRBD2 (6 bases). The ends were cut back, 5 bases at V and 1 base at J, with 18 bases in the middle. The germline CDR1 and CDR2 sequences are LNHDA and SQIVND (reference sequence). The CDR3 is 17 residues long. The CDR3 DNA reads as TGTGCCAGTAGTTCGGCCGCGGGACGAAGGGCCAAAAACATTCAGTACTTC. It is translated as CASSSAAGRRAKNIQYF.

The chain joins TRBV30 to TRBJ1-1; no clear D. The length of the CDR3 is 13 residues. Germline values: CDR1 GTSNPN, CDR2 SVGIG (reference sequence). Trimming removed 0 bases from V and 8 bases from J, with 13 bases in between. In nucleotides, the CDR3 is TGTGCCTGGAGTGTGAACAGCCCCAACGAAGCTTTCTTT. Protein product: CAWSVNSPNEAFF.

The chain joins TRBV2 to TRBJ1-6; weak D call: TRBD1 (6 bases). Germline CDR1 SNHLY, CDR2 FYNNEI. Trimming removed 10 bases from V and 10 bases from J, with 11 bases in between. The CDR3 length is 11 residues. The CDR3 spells CATRTESPLHF. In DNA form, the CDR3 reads TGTGCCACCCGGACAGAATCACCCCTCCACTTT.

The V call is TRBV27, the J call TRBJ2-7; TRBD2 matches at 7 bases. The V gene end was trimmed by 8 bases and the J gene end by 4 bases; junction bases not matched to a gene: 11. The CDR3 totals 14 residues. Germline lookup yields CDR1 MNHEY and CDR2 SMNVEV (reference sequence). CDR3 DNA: TGTGCCAGCCGGAAGAGCGGGACCGGTTACGAGCAGTACTTC. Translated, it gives CASRKSGTGYEQYF.

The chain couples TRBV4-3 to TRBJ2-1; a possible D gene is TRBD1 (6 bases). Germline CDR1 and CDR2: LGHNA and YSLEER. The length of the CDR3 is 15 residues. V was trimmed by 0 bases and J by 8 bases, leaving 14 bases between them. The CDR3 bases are TGCGCCAGCAGCCAAGAACAGGGTTCTTATCATGAGCAGTTCTTC. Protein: CASSQEQGSYHEQFF.

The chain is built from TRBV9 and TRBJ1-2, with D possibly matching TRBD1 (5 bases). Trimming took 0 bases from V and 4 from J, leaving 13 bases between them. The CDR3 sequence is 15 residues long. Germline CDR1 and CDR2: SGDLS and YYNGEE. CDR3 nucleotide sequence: TGTGCCAGCAGCGTAGCGGGGGACCCCTTCTATGGCTACACCTTC. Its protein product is CASSVAGDPFYGYTF.

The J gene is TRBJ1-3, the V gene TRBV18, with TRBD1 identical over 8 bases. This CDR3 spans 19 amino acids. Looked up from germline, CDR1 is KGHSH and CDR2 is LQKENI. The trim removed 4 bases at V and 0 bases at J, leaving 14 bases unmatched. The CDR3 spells CASSHNPGGFESSGNTIYF. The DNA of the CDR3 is TGTGCCAGCTCACACAATCCAGGGGGCTTCGAATCCTCTGGAAACACCATATATTTT. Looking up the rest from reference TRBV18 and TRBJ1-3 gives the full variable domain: NAGVMQNPRHLVRRRGQEARLRCSPMKGHSHVYWYRQLPEEGLKFMVYLQKENIIDESGMPKERFSAEFPKEGPSILRIQQVVRGDSAAYFCASSHNPGGFESSGNTIYFGEGSWLTVV.

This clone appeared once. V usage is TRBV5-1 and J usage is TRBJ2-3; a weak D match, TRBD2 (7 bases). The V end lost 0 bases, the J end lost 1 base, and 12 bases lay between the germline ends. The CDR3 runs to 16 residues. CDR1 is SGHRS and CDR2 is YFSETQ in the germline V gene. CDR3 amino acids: CASSLAGGWGTDTQYF. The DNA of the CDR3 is TGCGCCAGCAGCTTGGCGGGGGGCTGGGGCACAGATACGCAGTATTTT.

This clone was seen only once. This CDR3 reads CASSRDRGDEKLFF. CDR3 sequence (DNA): TGTGCCAGCAGCCGGGACAGGGGAGACGAAAAACTGTTTTTT. This chain joins TRBV2 and TRBJ1-4; 10 bases are a match to TRBD1. After removal of 6 bases from V and 8 bases from J, the junction contained 6 bases not matched to a gene. Germline V gene data show CDR1 as SNHLY and CDR2 as FYNNEI. The CDR3 sequence is 14 residues long.

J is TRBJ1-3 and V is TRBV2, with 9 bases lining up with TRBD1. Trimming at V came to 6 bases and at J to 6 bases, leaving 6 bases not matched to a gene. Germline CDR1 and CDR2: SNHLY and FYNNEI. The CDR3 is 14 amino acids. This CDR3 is CASRDRTGENTIYF. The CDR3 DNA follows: TGTGCCAGCAGGGACCGGACAGGGGAAAACACCATATATTTT.

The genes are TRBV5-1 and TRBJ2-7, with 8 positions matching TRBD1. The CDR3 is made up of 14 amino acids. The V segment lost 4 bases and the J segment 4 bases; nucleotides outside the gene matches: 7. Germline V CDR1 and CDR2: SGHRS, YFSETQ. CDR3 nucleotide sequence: TGCGCCAGCAGCCAGGACAGGGTTCGATACGAGCAGTACTTC. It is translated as CASSQDRVRYEQYF. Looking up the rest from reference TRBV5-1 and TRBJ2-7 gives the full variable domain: KAGVTQTPRYLIKTRGQQVTLSCSPISGHRSVSWYQQTPGQGLQFLFEYFSETQRNKGNFPGRFSGRQFSNSRSEMNVSTLELGDSALYLCASSQDRVRYEQYFGPGTRLTVT.